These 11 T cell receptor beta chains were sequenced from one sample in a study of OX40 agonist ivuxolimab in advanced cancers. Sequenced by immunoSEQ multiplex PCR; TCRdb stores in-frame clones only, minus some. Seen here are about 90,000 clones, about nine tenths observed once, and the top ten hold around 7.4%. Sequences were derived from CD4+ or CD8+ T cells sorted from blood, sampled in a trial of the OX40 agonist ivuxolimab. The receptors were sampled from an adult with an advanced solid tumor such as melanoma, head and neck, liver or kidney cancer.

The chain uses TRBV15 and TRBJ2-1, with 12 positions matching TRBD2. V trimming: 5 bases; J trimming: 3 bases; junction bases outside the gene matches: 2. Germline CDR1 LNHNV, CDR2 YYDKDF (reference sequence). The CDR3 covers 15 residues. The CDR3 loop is CATSQTSGSYNEQFF. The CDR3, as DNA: TGTGCCACCAGCCAGACTAGCGGGAGCTACAATGAGCAGTTCTTC.

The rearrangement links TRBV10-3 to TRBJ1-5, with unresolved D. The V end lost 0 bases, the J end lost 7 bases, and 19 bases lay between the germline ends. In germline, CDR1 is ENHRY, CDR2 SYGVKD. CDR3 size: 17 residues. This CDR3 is CAISESGDNMAGQPQHF. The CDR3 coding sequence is TGTGCCATCAGTGAGTCGGGAGACAACATGGCCGGCCAGCCCCAGCATTTT.

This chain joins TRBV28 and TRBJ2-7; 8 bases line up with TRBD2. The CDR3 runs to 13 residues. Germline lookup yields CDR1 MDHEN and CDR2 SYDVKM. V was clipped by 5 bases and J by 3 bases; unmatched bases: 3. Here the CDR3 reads CASSPRGGYEQYF. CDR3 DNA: TGTGCCAGCAGTCCACGGGGGGGCTACGAGCAGTACTTC.

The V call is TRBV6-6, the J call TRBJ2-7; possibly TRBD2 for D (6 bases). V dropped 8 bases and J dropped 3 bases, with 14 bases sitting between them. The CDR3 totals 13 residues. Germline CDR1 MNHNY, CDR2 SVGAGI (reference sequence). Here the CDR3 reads CASRGTSVYEQYF. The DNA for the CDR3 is TGTGCCAGCCGTGGGACTTCGGTCTACGAGCAGTACTTC.

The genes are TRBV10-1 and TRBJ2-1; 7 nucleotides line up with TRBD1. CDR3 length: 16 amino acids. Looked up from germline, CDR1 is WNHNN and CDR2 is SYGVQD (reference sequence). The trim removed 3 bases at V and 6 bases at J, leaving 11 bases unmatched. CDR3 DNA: TGCGCCAGCAGTGAAGGCAGGGGGTCAACACTCAATGAGCAGTTCTTC. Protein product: CASSEGRGSTLNEQFF.

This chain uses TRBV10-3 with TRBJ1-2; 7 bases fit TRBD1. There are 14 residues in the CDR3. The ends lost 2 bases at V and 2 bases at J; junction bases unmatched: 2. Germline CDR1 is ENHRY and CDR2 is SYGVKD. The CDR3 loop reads CAISEGGQNYGYTF. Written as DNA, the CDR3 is TGTGCCATCAGTGAGGGGGGACAGAACTATGGCTACACCTTC.

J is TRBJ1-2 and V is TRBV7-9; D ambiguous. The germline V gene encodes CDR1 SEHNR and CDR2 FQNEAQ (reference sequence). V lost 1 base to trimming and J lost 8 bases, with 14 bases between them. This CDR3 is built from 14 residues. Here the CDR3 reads CASSLDSGLQGYTF. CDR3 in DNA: TGTGCCAGCAGCTTAGATAGTGGCCTACAGGGCTACACCTTC. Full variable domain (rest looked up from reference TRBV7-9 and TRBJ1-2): DTGVSQNPRHKITKRGQNVTFRCDPISEHNRLYWYRQTLGQGPEFLTYFQNEAQLEKSRLLSDRFSAERPKGSFSTLEIQRTEQGDSAMYLCASSLDSGLQGYTFGSGTRLTVV.

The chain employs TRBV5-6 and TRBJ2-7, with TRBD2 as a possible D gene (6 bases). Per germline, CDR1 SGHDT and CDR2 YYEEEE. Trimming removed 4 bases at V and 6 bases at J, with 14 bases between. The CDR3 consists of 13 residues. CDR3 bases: TGTGCCAGCAGCCGGGCGGGGTTCGGCGAGCAGTACTTC. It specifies CASSRAGFGEQYF.

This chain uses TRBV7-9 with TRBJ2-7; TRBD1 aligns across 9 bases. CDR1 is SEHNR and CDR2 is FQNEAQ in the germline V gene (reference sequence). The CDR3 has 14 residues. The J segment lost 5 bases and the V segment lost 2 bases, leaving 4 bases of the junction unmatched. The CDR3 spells CASSLTGGFDEQYF. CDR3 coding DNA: TGTGCCAGCAGCTTAACAGGGGGCTTCGACGAGCAGTACTTC.

CDR3 amino acids: CASSRPTGDYEQYF. Here the CDR3 DNA reads TGTGCCAGCAGCCGGCCGACAGGGGACTACGAGCAGTACTTC. The gene calls are TRBV7-9 and TRBJ2-5, with 8 nucleotides matching TRBD1. The J call is uncertain, as TRBJ2-7 better fits the DNA end. This CDR3 region has 14 residues. Germline V gives CDR1 SEHNR, CDR2 FQNEAQ (reference sequence).

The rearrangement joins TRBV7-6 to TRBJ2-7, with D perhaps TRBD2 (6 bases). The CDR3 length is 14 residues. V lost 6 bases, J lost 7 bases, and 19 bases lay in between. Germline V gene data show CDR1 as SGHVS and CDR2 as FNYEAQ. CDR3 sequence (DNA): TGTGCCAGCAGTTCGAGTTGGACTACCAGAGAGCAGTACTTC. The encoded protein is CASSSSWTTREQYF.